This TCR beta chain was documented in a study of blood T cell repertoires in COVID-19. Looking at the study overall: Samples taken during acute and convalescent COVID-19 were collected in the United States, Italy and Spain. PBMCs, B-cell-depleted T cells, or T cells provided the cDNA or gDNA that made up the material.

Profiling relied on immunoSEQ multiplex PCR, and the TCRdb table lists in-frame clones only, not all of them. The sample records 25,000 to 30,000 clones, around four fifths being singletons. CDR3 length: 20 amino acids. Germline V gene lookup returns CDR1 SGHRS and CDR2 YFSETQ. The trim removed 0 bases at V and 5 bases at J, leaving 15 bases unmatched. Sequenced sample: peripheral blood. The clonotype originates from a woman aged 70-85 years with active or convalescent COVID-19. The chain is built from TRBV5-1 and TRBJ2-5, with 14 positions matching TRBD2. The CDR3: CASSLGGTSGSFGAVETQYF. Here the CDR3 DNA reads TGCGCCAGCAGCTTGGGGGGGACTAGCGGGAGTTTTGGCGCGGTCGAGACCCAGTACTTC.